The 2 T cell receptor beta chains below were found in one sample sequenced in a study of tumor-infiltrating lymphocytes in primary liver carcinoma (dated by TCRdb to the late 2010s). This sample was sequenced with an Illumina HiSeq 2500. A constant-region primer and ProtoScript II reverse transcriptase were used to reverse-transcribe TCRbeta-specific cDNA from approximately 550 ng total RNA. Three nested multiplex PCR rounds, following a slightly modified ARM-PCR procedure, were used to build the TCRbeta libraries. The first two PCR rounds used multiplex TRBV1-TRBV30 forward primers with a Cbeta reverse primer, each for approximately 11 cycles. The public reads were reanalyzed by TCRdb: fastp trimming at Q25, MiXCR alignment, in-frame beta chains only. Rows are unified per CDR3 protein, each entry keeping the most common DNA and genes. For this sample the table gives some 100,000 distinct CDR3 sequences, of which around 71% were detected only once. The top ten clonotypes cover about 12% of the sample.

Total RNA and DNA were co-extracted from about 19-30 mg of bulk tissue with the AllPrep DNA/RNA mini kit, without cell sorting. Sequenced sample: liver tumor tissue from sampling region 2. This specimen's cell subset or site label, interpreted: tumor region T2, inferior pole. The receptors were gathered from a woman aged 60-75 years with primary liver carcinoma and hepatitis B virus infection.

V is TRBV12-5 and J is TRBJ2-2; no firm D call. This CDR3 is 18 amino acids long. V dropped 0 bases and J dropped 4 bases, with 18 bases sitting between them. The germline gives CDR1 LGHNT, CDR2 FRNRAP. The CDR3 region is CASGLVITRDELTGELFF. The DNA of the CDR3 is TGTGCTAGTGGTTTGGTAATTACCAGAGACGAACTCACCGGGGAGCTGTTTTTT.

Turning to this clonotype: A read error may explain this, as a much larger clone is one base away. The gene calls are TRBV6-1 and TRBJ1-5; D may be TRBD1 (5 bases). With 7 bases removed from V and 0 bases from J, the gap between germline ends came to 19 bases. CDR3 size: 17 residues. CDR1 is MNHNS, CDR2 SASEGT, per germline. The CDR3 nucleotides read TGTGCCAGCATTGGTCTTAGGGGAAGGCTTAGCAATCAGCCCCAGCATTTT. This translates into CASIGLRGRLSNQPQHF.